This T cell receptor beta chain came from a study of early T cells in non-severe SARS-CoV-2 infection. Individual cDNA molecules received unique molecular identifiers during library preparation. One entry per CDR3 protein, called by TCRdb with MiXCR from the 5' RACE reads. The sample consists of about 50,000 distinct CDR3 sequences, around a tenth of them appearing once. The germline V gene encodes CDR1 SGHVS and CDR2 FNYEAQ. J gave up 7 bases and V 5 bases, and 9 bases lay outside the gene matches. The CDR3 consists of 15 residues. V usage is TRBV7-6 and J usage is TRBJ2-2; TRBD2 matches at 8 bases. The TCR was taken from an adult who was a healthcare worker with PCR-confirmed SARS-CoV-2 infection or an uninfected control (not recorded which). Sequencing used whole blood, obtained at baseline. The CDR3 nucleotides read TGTGCCAGCAGCCTAAGCGGGAGAGAAAGCGGGGAGCTGTTTTTT. Amino acid sequence: CASSLSGRESGELFF.